This T cell receptor (beta chain) was profiled in a study of cytomegalovirus exposure and HLA in healthy donors. General study findings and limits: A later analysis by the authors found several of the most significant clusters apparently linked to common viral pathogens.

Primers for the PCR totalled 60 Vbeta and 13 Jbeta. Sequencing was performed with immunoSEQ multiplex PCR; in TCRdb, only in-frame clones are kept and a portion is missing. The sample includes some 150,000 clones, 64% of them seen just once. A note on this clone: Its antigen remains unknown.

Trimming at V came to 4 bases and at J to 1 base, leaving 4 bases not matched to a gene. The germline CDR1 and CDR2 sequences are ENHRY and SYGVKD. The CDR3 spans 14 residues. The chain uses TRBV10-3 and TRBJ2-7, with 7 bases fitting TRBD2. The material sequenced was PBMCs. This clonotype was sampled from a woman aged 30 to 39 in good health and CMV-seropositive. CDR3 sequence reads: CAISGRRESYEQYF. The CDR3 region has the DNA TGTGCCATCAGTGGTCGGCGGGAGTCCTACGAGCAGTACTTC.